The sequence of this TCR beta chain was determined in a study of T cells expressing NK-cell markers. Turning to the study itself: Out of eight donors sequenced, seven tested HCMV-seropositive and the remaining one seronegative. Study results and limitations: Certain NKG2C+ T cell clones were expanded, and their HCMV specificity remained unclear. The same clonotypes also predominated in the CD3+CD56-NKG2C+ fraction of a handful of donors.

TCR beta cDNA was made by 5'RACE template switching with UMIs. Reprocessing the 5' RACE reads, TCRdb reports a single entry for every CDR3 protein and omits DNA. Its listing shows 450,000 to 600,000 distinct CDR3 sequences. A note on this clonotype: The antigen is not known.

Germline lookup yields CDR1 KGHDR and CDR2 SFDVKD. The CDR3 loop spans 15 amino acids. Sequencing was carried out using blood T cells: a sorted CD56 or NKG2C T cell subset, CD4+ or CD8+ T cells, or bulk PBMC T cells (not recorded which). The chain couples TRBV24-1 to TRBJ2-7. This receptor was obtained from a man aged 18 to 29 in good health. The CDR3 spells CATSDVPAIAYEQYF.